The 30 T cell receptor beta chains reported below all come from one sample, sequenced in a study of cytomegalovirus exposure and HLA in healthy donors. The data were produced by immunoSEQ multiplex PCR, yet TCRdb's version contains in-frame clones alone and is incomplete. The table shows some 320,000 clones, with around 87% occurring only once. Sequencing was done on a sample of PBMCs. The receptors come from a woman younger than 45 in good health and CMV-seropositive.

J is TRBJ2-5 and V is TRBV4-2; D possibly corresponds to TRBD2 (6 bases). In germline, CDR1 is LGHNA, CDR2 YNFKEQ. Deletions cut 1 base from V and 4 bases from J, with 7 bases between. This CDR3 contains 13 residues. As DNA, the CDR3 is TGTGCCAGCAGCCAAGGGGGAGGAGAGACCCAGTACTTC. This translates into CASSQGGGETQYF.

This rearrangement joins TRBV28 to TRBJ1-4; D is uncertain. V gave up 2 bases and J gave up 0 bases, with 7 bases separating them. This CDR3 has 15 residues. CDR1 is MDHEN, CDR2 SYDVKM, per germline. The CDR3 region has the DNA TGTGCCAGCAGTTTAACAGTTTCAACTAATGAAAAACTGTTTTTT. Its protein product is CASSLTVSTNEKLFF.

V is TRBV6-6 and J is TRBJ2-7; 11 bases align to TRBD2. The CDR3 has 16 residues. V shed 0 bases and J 7 bases; nucleotides not matched to a gene: 8. From germline, CDR1 is MNHNY and CDR2 SVGAGI (reference sequence). CDR3 amino acids: CASSYSTSGARLEQYF. CDR3 bases: TGTGCCAGCAGTTACTCGACTAGCGGGGCCCGCTTGGAGCAGTACTTC.

The chain couples TRBV6-5 to TRBJ1-2; tentative D call: TRBD1 (5 bases). This CDR3 comprises 11 residues. Germline CDR1 and CDR2: MNHEY and SVGAGI. Trimming stripped 11 bases from V and 4 bases from J, with 11 bases between. This CDR3 is CAGGGPYGYTF. CDR3 bases: TGTGCCGGGGGGGGTCCCTATGGCTACACCTTC.

The chain joins TRBV5-1 to TRBJ2-5; D unclear. This CDR3 spans 16 amino acids. Germline values: CDR1 SGHRS, CDR2 YFSETQ. The V end was cut by 0 bases, the J end by 4 bases, with 16 bases between. The CDR3 DNA reads TGCGCCAGCAGCTTGGCCGAGACATATATTATAGAGACCCAGTACTTC. Residues: CASSLAETYIIETQYF.

The chain recombines TRBV2 with TRBJ1-6; 8 nucleotides agree with TRBD1. CDR1 and CDR2 (germline): SNHLY, FYNNEI. The CDR3 is made up of 15 amino acids. Trimming took 8 bases from V and 5 from J; bases not matched to a gene: 8. The CDR3 bases are TGTGCCAGCCAGGGGGCGTTAGCCAATAATTCACCCCTCCACTTT. Its protein product is CASQGALANNSPLHF.

V and J are TRBV19 and TRBJ2-7, with D perhaps matching TRBD1 or TRBD2 (5 bases each). The CDR3 has 13 residues. CDR1 is LNHDA and CDR2 is SQIVND in the germline V gene (reference sequence). Trimming took 5 bases from V and 4 from J, leaving 12 bases between them. CDR3 residues: CASSPGPSYEQYF. CDR3 nucleotides: TGTGCCAGTAGTCCGGGACCCTCTTACGAGCAGTACTTC.

The V and J genes are TRBV20-1 and TRBJ1-5; D remains unclear. The V end lost 7 bases, the J end lost 2 bases, and 6 bases lay between the germline ends. Germline V gives CDR1 DFQATT, CDR2 SNEGSKA (reference sequence). The CDR3 runs to 11 residues. The chain's CDR3 is CSESGNQPQHF. The CDR3 DNA sequence: TGCAGTGAGTCAGGCAATCAGCCCCAGCATTTT.

About this clone: This specimen includes other DNA sequences encoding the same CDR3. V gene TRBV9 combines with J gene TRBJ2-3, with 14 bases that match TRBD2. CDR3 length: 16 amino acids. V lost 4 bases to trimming and J lost 3 bases; unmatched junction nucleotides: 4. Germline CDR1 and CDR2: SGDLS and YYNGEE. CDR3 bases: TGTGCCAGCAGCCCTCGACTAGCGGGAGGGACAGATACGCAGTATTTT. Translating it yields CASSPRLAGGTDTQYF. Combining the CDR3 with reference TRBV9 and TRBJ2-3 gives the whole variable domain DSGVTQTPKHLITATGQRVTLRCSPRSGDLSVYWYQQSLDQGLQFLIQYYNGEERAKGNILERFSAQQFPDLHSELNLSSLELGDSALYFCASSPRLAGGTDTQYFGPGTRLTVL.

The chain links TRBV7-2 to TRBJ1-6, with D tentatively TRBD1 (5 bases). The CDR3 contains 18 residues. Germline values: CDR1 SGHTA, CDR2 FQGNSA. V was shortened by 3 bases and J by 6 bases, with 21 bases between the two germline ends. DNA for the CDR3: TGTGCCAGCAGCTTTACCAAGGGGTCAGGGAGGCCTAATTCACCCCTCCACTTT. It is translated as CASSFTKGSGRPNSPLHF.

The gene calls are TRBV28 and TRBJ1-3; 7 nucleotides line up with TRBD1. After removal of 6 bases from V and 0 bases from J, the junction contained 5 bases not matched to a gene. The CDR3 consists of 15 residues. The V gene's germline CDR1 is MDHEN and CDR2 SYDVKM. The CDR3 nucleotides read TGTGCCAGCAGAGTTACAGGGGTCTCTGGAAACACCATATATTTT. Residues: CASRVTGVSGNTIYF.

This clone was counted a few times. This chain connects TRBV28 to TRBJ1-2, with 9 nucleotides matching TRBD1. The CDR3 consists of 15 residues. V shed 6 bases and J 7 bases; nucleotides not matched to a gene: 12. Germline assignment: CDR1 MDHEN and CDR2 SYDVKM. CDR3: CASRIPGQGGGGYTF. CDR3 DNA: TGTGCCAGCAGGATACCGGGACAGGGAGGTGGTGGCTACACCTTC.

The chain recombines TRBV28 with TRBJ2-7, with TRBD2 matching 10 bases. V lost 8 bases and J lost 1; bases outside the gene matches: 5. The CDR3 length is 14 residues. Germline-derived CDR1 and CDR2 are MDHEN and SYDVKM. The CDR3 bases are TGTGCCAGCGAAGAACTAGCGGGATCCTACGAGCAGTACTTC. Translated, it gives CASEELAGSYEQYF.

The rearrangement joins TRBV6-1 to TRBJ1-5; 7 positions match TRBD1. Germline lookup yields CDR1 MNHNS and CDR2 SASEGT. The CDR3 length is 14 residues. After removal of 7 bases from V and 6 bases from J, the junction contained 9 bases not matched to a gene. The CDR3 coding sequence is TGTGCCAGCATTGGGCCAGGGGGTCGTCAGCCCCAGCATTTT. It specifies CASIGPGGRQPQHF.

The gene calls are TRBV2 and TRBJ2-1, with D perhaps assigned TRBD1 or TRBD2 (5 bases each). Trimming took 7 bases from V and 0 from J, leaving 10 bases between them. The germline CDR1 and CDR2 sequences are SNHLY and FYNNEI. This CDR3 has 14 residues. Here the CDR3 reads CASKGTASYNEQFF. As DNA, the CDR3 is TGTGCCAGCAAAGGGACGGCCTCCTACAATGAGCAGTTCTTC.

Remarks on this clone: Other nucleotide sequences from this sample produce the same CDR3. The rearrangement links TRBV14 to TRBJ1-5; unclear D gene. The CDR3 has 13 residues. Trimming removed 0 bases at V and 1 base at J, with 1 base between. The germline V gene encodes CDR1 SGHDN and CDR2 FVKESK. The CDR3 reads CASSQDSNQPQHF. Written as DNA, the CDR3 is TGTGCCAGCAGCCAAGACAGCAATCAGCCCCAGCATTTT.

In this sample, this clone turned up once. The V gene is TRBV6-6, the J gene TRBJ2-7; 8 bases line up with TRBD1. Germline assignment: CDR1 MNHNY and CDR2 SVGAGI (reference sequence). J lost 1 base, V lost 2 bases, and 4 bases had no gene match. This CDR3 has 15 amino acids. CDR3 nucleotide sequence: TGTGCCAGCAGTTACCTCGGACAGGGATCCTACGAGCAGTACTTC. It specifies CASSYLGQGSYEQYF.

The chain recombines TRBV6-5 with TRBJ1-1, with TRBD1 matching over 7 bases. The CDR3 is 16 amino acids. V dropped 4 bases and J dropped 0; count of bases not matched to a gene: 8. The V gene's germline CDR1 is MNHEY and CDR2 SVGAGI. The CDR3 sequence: CASSSQGVSMNTEAFF. In nucleotides, the CDR3 is TGTGCCAGCAGTTCGCAGGGGGTCTCCATGAACACTGAAGCTTTCTTT.

This sequence joins TRBV28 and TRBJ2-5; TRBD1 aligns across 9 bases. Per germline, CDR1 MDHEN and CDR2 SYDVKM. CDR3 length equals 15 residues. The J segment lost 1 base and the V segment lost 4 bases, leaving 4 bases of the junction unmatched. The CDR3 bases are TGTGCCAGCAGTTCCGCACAGGGGGCCCAAGAGACCCAGTACTTC. Residues: CASSSAQGAQETQYF. The whole variable domain, filled in from reference TRBV28 and TRBJ2-5, reads DVKVTQSSRYLVKRTGEKVFLECVQDMDHENMFWYRQDPGLGLRLIYFSYDVKMKEKGDIPEGYSVSREKKERFSLILESASTNQTSMYLCASSSAQGAQETQYFGPGTRLLVL.

J is TRBJ1-1 and V is TRBV15; 11 nucleotides line up with TRBD1. J gave up 3 bases and V 3 bases, and 6 bases lay outside the gene matches. CDR1 is LNHNV and CDR2 is YYDKDF in the germline V gene (reference sequence). CDR3 length equals 16 residues. CDR3 sequence: CATSSGQGASYTEAFF. The CDR3 nucleotides read TGTGCCACCAGCAGTGGACAGGGGGCTAGTTACACTGAAGCTTTCTTT.

The V gene is TRBV5-1, the J gene TRBJ1-1, with 7 bases aligning to TRBD1. Germline trimming cut 3 bases from V and 3 bases from J; bases unmatched to any gene: 5. The CDR3 has 14 amino acids. In germline, CDR1 is SGHRS, CDR2 YFSETQ. The CDR3 DNA reads TGCGCCAGCAGCTCGACAGGGTCGGACACTGAAGCTTTCTTT. This sequence encodes CASSSTGSDTEAFF.

This sequence joins TRBV7-6 and TRBJ1-5; 7 nucleotides line up with TRBD1. Germline CDR1 and CDR2: SGHVS and FNYEAQ. The length of the CDR3 is 15 residues. V lost 1 base and J lost 7; bases outside the gene matches: 7. CDR3 in DNA: TGTGCCAGCAGCTTAGAGACAGGGATCTACCAGCCCCAGCATTTT. It is translated as CASSLETGIYQPQHF.

The chain has TRBV5-4 and TRBJ1-2; the D is unclear. V was cut by 4 bases and J by 4 bases, with 17 bases left in between. This CDR3 is 15 amino acids long. Germline loops: CDR1 SGHNT, CDR2 YYREEE (reference sequence). The CDR3 DNA reads TGTGCCAGCAGCCCAACTGACCCTAGTGGCTATGGCTACACCTTC. This sequence encodes CASSPTDPSGYGYTF.

Regarding this clone: Other nucleotide sequences in the sample specify the same CDR3. The rearrangement uses TRBV7-8 and TRBJ1-3; TRBD1 agrees at 8 bases. With V trimmed by 1 base and J by 4 bases, 0 bases remained unmatched. Germline assignment: CDR1 SGHVS and CDR2 FQNEAQ. The CDR3 runs to 14 residues. The CDR3 sequence: CASSLGDRGNTIYF. In nucleotides, the CDR3 is TGTGCCAGCAGCTTAGGGGACAGGGGAAACACCATATATTTT.

The chain has TRBV19 and TRBJ2-5, with 7 bases aligning to TRBD2. CDR1 LNHDA and CDR2 SQIVND come from the germline V gene (reference sequence). There are 14 residues in the CDR3. With V trimmed by 4 bases and J by 5 bases, 7 bases remained unmatched. This CDR3 is CASSKTTGGETQYF. CDR3 DNA sequence: TGTGCCAGTAGTAAAACTACCGGGGGGGAGACCCAGTACTTC.

The V gene is TRBV15, the J gene TRBJ1-2, with D hard to call. V lost 1 base and J 8 bases, leaving 11 bases between the germline ends. The CDR3 has 13 residues. Germline CDR1 and CDR2: LNHNV and YYDKDF (reference sequence). CDR3 residues: CATSRGSAMGYTF. The CDR3 DNA reads as TGTGCCACCAGCAGAGGGTCAGCTATGGGCTACACCTTC.

The chain uses TRBV20-1 and TRBJ2-1, with a weak D call TRBD2 (5 bases). In germline, CDR1 is DFQATT, CDR2 SNEGSKA (reference sequence). Trimming cost V 3 bases and J 9 bases, with 9 bases left between them. This CDR3 is built from 11 residues. The CDR3 DNA sequence: TGCAGTGCTAGTTTGGGGAGTGAGCAGTTCTTC. Translated, it gives CSASLGSEQFF.

The rearrangement joins TRBV7-9 to TRBJ2-1; no reliable D call. The CDR3 sequence is 11 residues long. Germline values: CDR1 SEHNR, CDR2 FQNEAQ (reference sequence). V lost 5 bases and J 8 bases, leaving 7 bases between the germline ends. The CDR3: CASSHGYEQFF. The DNA for the CDR3 is TGTGCCAGCAGCCACGGGTATGAGCAGTTCTTC.

The V gene is TRBV29-1, the J gene TRBJ2-7, with D possibly matching TRBD1 (5 bases). Per germline, CDR1 SQVTM and CDR2 ANQGSEA. Deletions cut 5 bases from V and 3 bases from J, with 14 bases between. CDR3 size: 13 residues. The CDR3 DNA follows: TGCAGCGTTTTAGTAATCCAGGGCTACGAGCAGTACTTC. Protein product: CSVLVIQGYEQYF.

The chain carries TRBV27 and TRBJ2-2; 9 bases are a match to TRBD1. The J segment lost 6 bases and the V segment lost 6 bases, leaving 11 bases of the junction unmatched. CDR3 length: 16 amino acids. Germline CDR1 is MNHEY and CDR2 is SMNVEV (reference sequence). The CDR3 DNA follows: TGTGCCAGCAGCCATGTCCGGACAGGGGTTCCCGGGGAGCTGTTTTTT. This codes for CASSHVRTGVPGELFF.